This T cell receptor (beta chain) stems from a study of cytomegalovirus exposure and HLA in healthy donors. On the study more broadly: Researchers previously reported finding 90 million to 130 million unique TCR beta sequences from about 170 million T cells.

The trim removed 4 bases at V and 1 base at J, leaving 6 bases unmatched. The CDR3 is 15 amino acids. Germline values: CDR1 SGHNT, CDR2 YYREEE (reference sequence). A multiplex PCR was run with 60 Vbeta primers and 13 Jbeta primers. Using immunoSEQ multiplex PCR, the repertoire was profiled, and TCRdb retains in-frame clones only, with some absent. The sample lists about 130,000 clones; about 81% were seen once. The TCR was taken from a woman between 50 and 59 years old in good health and CMV-seropositive. V usage is TRBV5-4 and J usage is TRBJ1-1; 8 bases line up with TRBD1. The sample consisted of PBMCs. CDR3 sequence (DNA): TGTGCCAGCAGCCCCGGGACAGGCAAGAACACTGAAGCTTTCTTT. This gives the protein CASSPGTGKNTEAFF.